What follows is one T cell receptor beta chain and its context. These data belong to a study of tumor-infiltrating lymphocytes in oesophageal squamous cell carcinoma. TCRdb recomputed calls from the PCR reads with MiXCR, one row per CDR3 protein. The sample shows 9,000 or so distinct CDR3 sequences, 60% to 75% of them seen only once. This CDR3 has 14 amino acids. Trimming took 7 bases from V and 0 from J, leaving 12 bases between them. Germline CDR1 SGHTA, CDR2 FQGNSA. The sequenced sample consisted of esophageal tumor tissue. The gene calls are TRBV7-2 and TRBJ1-1; D gene unclear. The receptor was derived from a female donor with esophageal squamous cell carcinoma. The CDR3 sequence: CASTLRIMNTEAFF. DNA of the CDR3: TGTGCCAGCACCCTACGTATAATGAACACTGAAGCTTTCTTT.